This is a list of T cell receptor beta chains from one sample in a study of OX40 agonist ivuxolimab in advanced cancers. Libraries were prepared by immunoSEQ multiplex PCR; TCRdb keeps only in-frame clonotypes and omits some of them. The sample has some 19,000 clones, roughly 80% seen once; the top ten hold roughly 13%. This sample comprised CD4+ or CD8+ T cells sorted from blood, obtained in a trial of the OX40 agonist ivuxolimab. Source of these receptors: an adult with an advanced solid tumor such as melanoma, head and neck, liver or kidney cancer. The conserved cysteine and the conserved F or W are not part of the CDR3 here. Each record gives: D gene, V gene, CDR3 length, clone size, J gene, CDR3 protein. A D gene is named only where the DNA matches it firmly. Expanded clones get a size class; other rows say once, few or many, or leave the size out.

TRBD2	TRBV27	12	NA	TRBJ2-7	ASSRLAGDYEQY
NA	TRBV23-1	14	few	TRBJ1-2	ASSHPGGGADYGYT
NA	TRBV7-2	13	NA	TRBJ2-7	ASSLSLAGTYEQY
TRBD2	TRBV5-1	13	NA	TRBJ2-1	ASSLTAGGGNEQF
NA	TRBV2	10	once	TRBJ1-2	ASSAAEYGYT
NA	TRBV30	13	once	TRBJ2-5	AWSVRGVGQETQY
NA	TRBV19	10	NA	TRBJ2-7	ASSIVAYEQY
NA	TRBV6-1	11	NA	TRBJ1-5	ASTIQGNQPQH
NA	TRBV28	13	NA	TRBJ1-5	ASSLVQYSNQPQH
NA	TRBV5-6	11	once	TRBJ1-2	ASSLVGDYGYT
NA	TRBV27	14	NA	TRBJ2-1	ASRPTTYGSYNEQF
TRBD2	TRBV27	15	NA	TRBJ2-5	ASSLNPPGGRLETQY
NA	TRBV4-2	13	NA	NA	ASSQDNSGSYEQY
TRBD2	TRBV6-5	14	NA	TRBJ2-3	ASSYSDAGVKDTQY
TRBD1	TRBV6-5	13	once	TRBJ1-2	ASSYGGQGLYGYT
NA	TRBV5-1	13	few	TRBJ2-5	ASSRGTLREETQY
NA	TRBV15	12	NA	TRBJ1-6	ATSTRASLSPLH
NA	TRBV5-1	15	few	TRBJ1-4	ASSLGPKRGTNEKLF
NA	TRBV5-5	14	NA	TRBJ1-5	ASSSQGLNSNQPQH
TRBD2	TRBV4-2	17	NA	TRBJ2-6	ASSQDWGGFDSGANVLT
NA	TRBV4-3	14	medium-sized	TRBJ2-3	ASSPYRDRITDTQY
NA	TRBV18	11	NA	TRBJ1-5	ASSRQDNQPQH
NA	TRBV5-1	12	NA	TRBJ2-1	ASSSQGRVDEQF
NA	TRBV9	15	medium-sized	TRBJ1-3	ASSVGAEIHSGNTIY
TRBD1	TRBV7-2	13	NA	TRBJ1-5	ASSGQGSGNQPQH
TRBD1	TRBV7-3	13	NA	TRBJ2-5	ASSALGQGKETQY
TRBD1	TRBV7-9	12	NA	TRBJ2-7	ASSLDRGLDEQY
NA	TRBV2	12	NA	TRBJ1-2	ASSEAFRSEGYT
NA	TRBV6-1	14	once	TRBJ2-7	ASSEQSGTPSYEQY
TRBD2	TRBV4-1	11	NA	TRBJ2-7	ASSQRLADEQY
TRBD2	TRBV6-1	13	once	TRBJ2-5	ASRWTSGAQETQY
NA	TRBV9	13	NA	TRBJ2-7	ASSVGPGGNYEQY
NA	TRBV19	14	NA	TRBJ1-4	ASSVGTAPTNEKLF
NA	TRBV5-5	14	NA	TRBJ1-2	ASSLAGTGGSYGYT
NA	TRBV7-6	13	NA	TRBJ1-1	ASSAAPGAGTEAF
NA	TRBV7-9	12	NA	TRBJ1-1	ASSLEGRATEAF
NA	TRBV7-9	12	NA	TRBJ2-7	ASSPPLQVYEQY
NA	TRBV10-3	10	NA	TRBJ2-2	AIKVSTGELF
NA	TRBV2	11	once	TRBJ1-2	ASSDWGLYGYT
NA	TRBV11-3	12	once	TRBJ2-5	ASSQTGPQETQY
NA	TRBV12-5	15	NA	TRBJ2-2	ASGLSPTGLAPGELF
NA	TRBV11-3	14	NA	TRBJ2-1	ASSSQQGGSYNEQF
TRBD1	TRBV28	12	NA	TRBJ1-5	ASVTGGTYQPQH
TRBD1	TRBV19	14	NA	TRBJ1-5	ASSTQQGAPGQPQH
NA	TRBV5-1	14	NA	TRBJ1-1	ASSLGLRGLSPEAF
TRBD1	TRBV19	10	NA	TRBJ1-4	ASRQGNEKLF
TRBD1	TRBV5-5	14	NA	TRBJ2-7	ASSLWTGTGSYEQY